Following are 20 T cell receptor beta chains from one sample sequenced in a study of cytomegalovirus exposure and HLA in healthy donors. The PCR employed 60 Vbeta primers together with 13 Jbeta primers. Method: immunoSEQ multiplex PCR; TCRdb's copy keeps in-frame clones and lacks some. The sample holds over 100,000 clones, around 77% seen once. Sequenced: PBMCs. These TCRs come from a male donor in good health and CMV-seropositive.

Concerning this clone: One end of the junction varies from germline; a read error may be responsible. V usage is TRBV7-9 and J usage is TRBJ2-7; a weak D match, TRBD1 (6 bases). The CDR3 extends over 16 amino acids. The germline CDR1 and CDR2 sequences are SEHNR and FQNEAQ (reference sequence). CDR3 DNA sequence: TGTTCCAGCAGCTTATCCCCTCGGGACACCTCCTACGAGCAGTACTTC. Protein: CSSSLSPRDTSYEQYF. Looking up the rest from reference TRBV7-9 and TRBJ2-7 gives the full variable domain: DTGVSQNPRHKITKRGQNVTFRCDPISEHNRLYWYRQTLGQGPEFLTYFQNEAQLEKSRLLSDRFSAERPKGSFSTLEIQRTEQGDSAMYLCSSSLSPRDTSYEQYFGPGTRLTVT.

The V call is TRBV5-6, the J call TRBJ1-5; D call uncertain. This CDR3 region has 13 residues. V was shortened by 2 bases and J by 0 bases, with 3 bases between the two germline ends. Germline assignment: CDR1 SGHDT and CDR2 YYEEEE. The CDR3 DNA sequence: TGTGCCAGCAGCTTCTCTAGCAATCAGCCCCAGCATTTT. Its protein is CASSFSSNQPQHF.

The V gene is TRBV27, the J gene TRBJ2-7; D is perhaps TRBD1 (6 bases). The germline V gene encodes CDR1 MNHEY and CDR2 SMNVEV (reference sequence). Trimming removed 3 bases at V and 5 bases at J, with 17 bases between. This CDR3 contains 15 residues. The CDR3 loop is CASSFRYRDLNEQYF. The CDR3 coding sequence is TGTGCCAGCAGTTTTCGTTACAGGGACCTCAACGAGCAGTACTTC.

J is TRBJ2-3 and V is TRBV4-1; perhaps TRBD1 as D (6 bases). The CDR3 runs 15 residues. Germline V gives CDR1 MGHRA, CDR2 YSYEKL. V lost 1 base and J 5 bases, leaving 13 bases between the germline ends. The CDR3 loop reads CASSQGPGVIDTQYF. In nucleotides, the CDR3 is TGCGCCAGCAGCCAAGGGCCAGGGGTGATAGATACGCAGTATTTT.

This chain joins TRBV14 and TRBJ2-2; no reliable D call. V was cut by 4 bases and J by 8 bases, with 14 bases left in between. The CDR3 covers 14 residues. In germline, CDR1 is SGHDN, CDR2 FVKESK. CDR3 bases: TGTGCCAGCAGCCGAGTACTTTATCCAGGGGAGCTGTTTTTT. Its protein is CASSRVLYPGELFF.

The chain employs TRBV18 and TRBJ2-5; TRBD2 matches at 11 bases. Germline V CDR1 and CDR2: KGHSH, LQKENI. The V segment lost 3 bases and the J segment 7 bases; nucleotides outside the gene matches: 4. The CDR3 has 14 residues. CDR3 in amino acids: CASSPKLAGATQYF. CDR3 bases: TGTGCCAGCTCACCCAAACTAGCGGGAGCGACCCAGTACTTC.

This chain uses TRBV25-1 with TRBJ1-1, with D possibly being TRBD1 (6 bases). The V end lost 7 bases, the J end lost 1 base, and 10 bases lay between the germline ends. CDR1 and CDR2 from the germline V gene are MGHDK and SYGVNS. The CDR3 consists of 13 residues. The CDR3 region has the DNA TGTGCCAGCAAAGGACAGACGAACACTGAAGCTTTCTTT. Protein: CASKGQTNTEAFF.

Points on this clone: The junction shows a germline mismatch at one end, possibly a read error. The chain is built from TRBV7-9 and TRBJ2-7; 7 nucleotides align to TRBD1. The CDR3 covers 15 residues. Germline V gene sequence: CDR1 SEHNR, CDR2 FQNEAQ (reference sequence). This CDR3 is CSSSLVGDSSYEQYF. Here the CDR3 DNA reads TGTTCCAGCAGCTTAGTTGGGGACAGTTCCTACGAGCAGTACTTC.

The chain carries TRBV5-1 and TRBJ2-1; TRBD1 matches 7 bases. CDR1 SGHRS and CDR2 YFSETQ come from the germline V gene. The ends lost 7 bases at V and 6 bases at J; junction bases unmatched: 7. This CDR3 is 13 amino acids long. This CDR3 is CASRQGLVNEQFF. The CDR3 DNA follows: TGCGCCAGCCGACAGGGCCTGGTCAATGAGCAGTTCTTC.

The V and J genes are TRBV28 and TRBJ2-5; 11 bases match TRBD1. Looked up from germline, CDR1 is MDHEN and CDR2 is SYDVKM. This CDR3 comprises 17 residues. The J segment lost 1 base and the V segment lost 2 bases, leaving 6 bases of the junction unmatched. The CDR3 protein is CASSLVRDRGFQETQYF. The CDR3 DNA reads TGTGCCAGCAGTTTAGTACGGGACAGGGGGTTCCAAGAGACCCAGTACTTC.

V gene TRBV7-7 combines with J gene TRBJ2-5, with D perhaps TRBD2 (5 bases). V was clipped by 1 base and J by 4 bases, with 7 bases between them. Germline loops: CDR1 SSHAT, CDR2 FNYEAQ (reference sequence). This CDR3 has 13 amino acids. The CDR3 DNA follows: TGTGCCAGCAGCTTAGATCTAGCAGAGACCCAGTACTTC. Protein: CASSLDLAETQYF.

The chain carries TRBV5-6 and TRBJ1-5; TRBD1 matches 10 bases. V trimming: 4 bases; J trimming: 5 bases; junction bases outside the gene matches: 6. There are 15 residues in the CDR3. From germline, CDR1 is SGHDT and CDR2 YYEEEE. The CDR3 loop is CASSPGTGEDQPQHF. The CDR3 nucleotides read TGTGCCAGCAGCCCGGGGACAGGGGAGGATCAGCCCCAGCATTTT.

This sequence joins TRBV18 and TRBJ2-5, with D maybe TRBD1 (6 bases). The germline V gene encodes CDR1 KGHSH and CDR2 LQKENI. The CDR3 has 13 residues. V was cut by 3 bases and J by 2 bases, with 7 bases left in between. The CDR3 here is CASSPGTQETQYF. CDR3 nucleotide sequence: TGTGCCAGCTCACCGGGGACACAAGAGACCCAGTACTTC. Looking up the rest from reference TRBV18 and TRBJ2-5 gives the full variable domain: NAGVMQNPRHLVRRRGQEARLRCSPMKGHSHVYWYRQLPEEGLKFMVYLQKENIIDESGMPKERFSAEFPKEGPSILRIQQVVRGDSAAYFCASSPGTQETQYFGPGTRLLVL.

The rearrangement uses TRBV28 and TRBJ1-2, with D possibly TRBD1 on 6 matching bases. V was clipped by 8 bases and J by 2 bases, with 18 bases between them. CDR1 is MDHEN, CDR2 SYDVKM, per germline. The CDR3 is made up of 15 amino acids. DNA for the CDR3: TGTGCCAGCCATTTAACAGGGCCGGCGAACTATGGCTACACCTTC. Translation gives CASHLTGPANYGYTF.

The chain recombines TRBV11-2 with TRBJ1-6; 8 bases align to TRBD1. There are 16 residues in the CDR3. J was trimmed by 0 bases and V by 6 bases; bases with no gene match: 4. From germline, CDR1 is SGHAT and CDR2 FQNNGV. CDR3 bases: TGTGCCAGCAGAGGACAGGGCACCTCCTATAATTCACCCCTCCACTTT. Its translation is CASRGQGTSYNSPLHF.

This chain connects TRBV2 to TRBJ2-7; no clear D. The germline V gene has CDR1 SNHLY and CDR2 FYNNEI. Trimming took off 6 bases at V and 0 bases at J, with 15 bases between the two ends. The CDR3 is 15 residues long. CDR3 in amino acids: CASRDSQHVSYEQYF. The CDR3 coding sequence is TGTGCCAGCAGGGATAGCCAACACGTCTCCTACGAGCAGTACTTC. The variable domain in full, with the rest retrieved from reference TRBV2 and TRBJ2-7, is EPEVTQTPSHQVTQMGQEVILRCVPISNHLYFYWYRQILGQKVEFLVSFYNNEISEKSEIFDDQFSVERPDGSNFTLKIRSTKLEDSAMYFCASRDSQHVSYEQYFGPGTRLTVT.

With respect to this clone: Other DNA sequences in this specimen translate into the identical CDR3. This chain joins TRBV5-1 and TRBJ2-3; D is perhaps TRBD1 (5 bases). The germline V and J ends were trimmed by 0 bases and 6 bases, with 17 bases remaining between them. Germline V lookup: CDR1 SGHRS, CDR2 YFSETQ. The CDR3 length is 16 residues. CDR3 nucleotides: TGCGCCAGCAGCTTGGCCATTACAGGCCCCCAGGATACGCAGTATTTT. Translated, it gives CASSLAITGPQDTQYF.

The chain links TRBV7-6 to TRBJ2-1, with D perhaps TRBD1 (5 bases). In germline, CDR1 is SGHVS, CDR2 FNYEAQ. V was clipped by 3 bases and J by 4 bases, with 7 bases between them. This CDR3 is built from 13 residues. The CDR3 sequence: CASSFQGYNEQFF. In nucleotides, the CDR3 is TGTGCCAGCAGCTTCCAGGGTTACAATGAGCAGTTCTTC.

In this sample, this clone turned up a few times. The V call is TRBV7-9, the J call TRBJ2-1; 10 positions agree with TRBD2. Germline CDR1 reads SEHNR; CDR2 reads FQNEAQ (reference sequence). This CDR3 contains 19 residues. V gave up 2 bases and J gave up 0 bases; unmatched junction bases: 10. In DNA, the CDR3 is TGTGCCAGCAGCTTAAATACACTAGCGGGGATCTCCTCCTACAATGAGCAGTTCTTC. Encoded protein: CASSLNTLAGISSYNEQFF.

This rearrangement joins TRBV18 to TRBJ2-3; 9 nucleotides match TRBD2. The CDR3 has 15 amino acids. Germline values: CDR1 KGHSH, CDR2 LQKENI. Trimming at V came to 1 base and at J to 2 bases, leaving 1 base not matched to a gene. The CDR3 reads CASSPLAGDTDTQYF. CDR3 nucleotides: TGTGCCAGCTCACCACTAGCGGGGGACACAGATACGCAGTATTTT.